This T cell receptor (beta chain) was identified during a study of blood T cell repertoires in COVID-19. Libraries were prepared by immunoSEQ multiplex PCR; TCRdb keeps only in-frame clonotypes and omits some of them. This table holds some 490,000 clones, roughly nine tenths found once. Trimming stripped 0 bases from V and 2 bases from J, with 5 bases between. CDR1 KGHSH and CDR2 LQKENI come from the germline V gene. CDR3 length: 14 amino acids. Material for sequencing was PBMCs or T cells enriched from blood (not recorded which). This chain joins TRBV18 and TRBJ2-1, with D perhaps matching TRBD2 (5 bases). This receptor was taken from a woman aged 60-75 years who had recovered from COVID-19. This CDR3 is CASSPPGTYNEQFF. DNA of the CDR3: TGTGCCAGCTCACCACCCGGGACCTACAATGAGCAGTTCTTC.